Listed below are T cell receptor beta chains from one sample, sequenced in a study of graft-versus-host responses after intestinal transplantation. Repertoires were generated with immunoSEQ multiplex PCR, while TCRdb's copy carries only in-frame clones and drops some. The sample records some 18,000 clones, roughly four fifths being singletons. The sequencing here drew on PBMCs, taken 14 days after transplant. The receptors stem from a human patient who received an intestinal transplant, so some T cells may come from the graft donor. Both conserved end residues are part of each CDR3. The D gene is left open where the match is weak. The size entry is marked missing in some rows and otherwise reads once, few, many or a size class.

j_call: TRBJ1-5
v_call: TRBV5-8
clone_size: .
d_call: .
cdr3_aa: CASRVDRNLNQPQHF
cdr3_nt: TGTGCCAGCAGAGTGGACAGAAACCTTAATCAGCCCCAGCATTTT

j_call: TRBJ2-1
v_call: TRBV10-1
clone_size: .
d_call: TRBD2
cdr3_aa: CASSDSRGANEQFF
cdr3_nt: TGCGCCAGCAGTGACTCGCGGGGGGCAAATGAGCAGTTCTTC

j_call: TRBJ1-4
v_call: TRBV5-1
clone_size: .
d_call: .
cdr3_aa: CASSLRDWGEKLFF
cdr3_nt: TGCGCCAGCAGCCTGAGGGACTGGGGTGAAAAACTGTTTTTT

j_call: TRBJ1-2
v_call: TRBV13
clone_size: .
d_call: .
cdr3_aa: CASSLGSVTIDRIAGGYTF
cdr3_nt: TGTGCCAGCAGCTTAGGCTCCGTTACCATCGACAGGATCGCCGGTGGCTACACCTTC

j_call: TRBJ2-1
v_call: TRBV11-2
clone_size: once
d_call: .
cdr3_aa: CASSFDRGPYNEQFF
cdr3_nt: TGTGCCAGCAGCTTCGATCGGGGCCCCTACAATGAGCAGTTCTTC

j_call: TRBJ2-3
v_call: TRBV6-1
clone_size: .
d_call: .
cdr3_aa: CASSVVRATDTQYF
cdr3_nt: TGTGCCAGCAGTGTAGTAAGAGCCACAGATACGCAGTATTTT

j_call: TRBJ1-1
v_call: TRBV12-2
clone_size: once
d_call: .
cdr3_aa: CASRLANEAFF
cdr3_nt: TGTGCAAGTCGCTTAGCAAATGAAGCTTTCTTT

j_call: TRBJ1-2
v_call: TRBV6-5
clone_size: .
d_call: TRBD1
cdr3_aa: CASSYTRGQGTYTF
cdr3_nt: TGTGCCAGCAGTTACACAAGGGGACAGGGGACTTACACCTTC

j_call: TRBJ2-1
v_call: TRBV27
clone_size: few
d_call: .
cdr3_aa: CASSLWAGDEQFF
cdr3_nt: TGTGCCAGCAGTTTATGGGCCGGGGATGAGCAGTTCTTC

j_call: TRBJ2-5
v_call: TRBV7-6
clone_size: .
d_call: .
cdr3_aa: CASSLGIQGMEETQYF
cdr3_nt: TGTGCCAGCAGCTTAGGTATTCAGGGAATGGAAGAGACCCAGTACTTC

j_call: TRBJ2-5
v_call: TRBV29-1
clone_size: .
d_call: .
cdr3_aa: CSALGQYQETQYF
cdr3_nt: TGCAGCGCGCTTGGACAGTACCAAGAGACCCAGTACTTC

j_call: TRBJ2-7
v_call: TRBV6-5
clone_size: few
d_call: .
cdr3_aa: CASSYSGQGNEQYF
cdr3_nt: TGTGCCAGCAGTTACTCGGGGCAGGGGAACGAGCAGTACTTC

j_call: TRBJ2-7
v_call: TRBV18
clone_size: .
d_call: .
cdr3_aa: CASSPAGSDSYEQYF
cdr3_nt: TGTGCCAGCTCACCGGCAGGGTCCGACTCCTACGAGCAGTACTTC

j_call: TRBJ1-2
v_call: TRBV4-1
clone_size: .
d_call: TRBD1
cdr3_aa: CASSQFGQAYNYGYTF
cdr3_nt: TGCGCCAGCAGCCAATTCGGACAGGCTTATAACTATGGCTACACCTTC

j_call: TRBJ1-3
v_call: TRBV6-5
clone_size: .
d_call: TRBD1
cdr3_aa: CASSGTGGNTIYF
cdr3_nt: TGTGCCAGCAGTGGGACAGGTGGAAACACCATATATTTT

j_call: TRBJ1-2
v_call: TRBV7-9
clone_size: .
d_call: .
cdr3_aa: CASSSVLSFYTF
cdr3_nt: TGTGCCAGCAGCTCCGTTTTGTCATTCTACACCTTC

j_call: TRBJ1-2
v_call: TRBV25-1
clone_size: few
d_call: .
cdr3_aa: CASSPKGGGGNYGYTF
cdr3_nt: TGTGCCAGCAGCCCCAAGGGGGGCGGGGGAAACTATGGCTACACCTTC

j_call: TRBJ2-1
v_call: TRBV9
clone_size: .
d_call: TRBD2
cdr3_aa: CASSVTRGGNNEQFF
cdr3_nt: TGTGCCAGCAGCGTAACGCGGGGGGGCAACAATGAGCAGTTCTTC

j_call: TRBJ2-3
v_call: TRBV27
clone_size: .
d_call: .
cdr3_aa: CASSSSGLRTDTQYF
cdr3_nt: TGTGCCAGCAGTTCAAGCGGGTTGCGCACAGATACGCAGTATTTT

j_call: TRBJ2-1
v_call: TRBV4-1
clone_size: .
d_call: TRBD2
cdr3_aa: CASSTSGSSYNEQFF
cdr3_nt: TGCGCCAGCAGCACTAGCGGGAGCTCCTACAATGAGCAGTTCTTC

j_call: TRBJ2-5
v_call: TRBV6-1
clone_size: .
d_call: .
cdr3_aa: CASSELGGKAETQYF
cdr3_nt: TGTGCCAGCAGTGAATTGGGGGGAAAGGCAGAGACCCAGTACTTC

j_call: TRBJ1-4
v_call: TRBV9
clone_size: .
d_call: .
cdr3_aa: CASSVAGGKLFF
cdr3_nt: TGTGCCAGCAGCGTGGCGGGCGGAAAACTGTTTTTT

j_call: TRBJ1-2
v_call: TRBV19
clone_size: .
d_call: TRBD1
cdr3_aa: CASRPGQGNYGYTF
cdr3_nt: TGTGCCAGTAGGCCGGGACAGGGGAACTATGGCTACACCTTC

j_call: TRBJ2-7
v_call: TRBV7-2
clone_size: .
d_call: TRBD1
cdr3_aa: CASSLAPDRVHEQYF
cdr3_nt: TGTGCCAGCAGCTTAGCGCCGGACAGGGTCCACGAGCAGTACTTC

j_call: TRBJ2-7
v_call: TRBV6-5
clone_size: .
d_call: .
cdr3_aa: CASSYGTGLYEQYF
cdr3_nt: TGTGCCAGCAGTTACGGAACGGGACTTTACGAGCAGTACTTC

j_call: TRBJ2-7
v_call: TRBV4-2
clone_size: .
d_call: TRBD1
cdr3_aa: CASSQDRGSSYEQYF
cdr3_nt: TGTGCCAGCAGCCAGGACAGGGGGTCCTCCTACGAGCAGTACTTC

j_call: TRBJ2-5
v_call: TRBV7-9
clone_size: .
d_call: TRBD2
cdr3_aa: CASSFPTSGEETQYF
cdr3_nt: TGTGCCAGCAGCTTCCCGACTAGCGGGGAAGAGACCCAGTACTTC

j_call: TRBJ2-3
v_call: TRBV2
clone_size: .
d_call: TRBD2
cdr3_aa: CASSGSGGDDTQYF
cdr3_nt: TGTGCCAGCAGTGGTAGCGGGGGGGACGATACGCAGTATTTT

j_call: TRBJ1-5
v_call: TRBV4-1
clone_size: .
d_call: .
cdr3_aa: CASSQVFQGHNQPQHF
cdr3_nt: TGCGCCAGCAGCCAAGTTTTTCAGGGGCACAATCAGCCCCAGCATTTT